A single sample is the source of the 28 T cell receptor beta chains below, sequenced in a study (dated by TCRdb to 2021 to 2024). Library method: the immunoSEQ multiplex PCR assay. In TCRdb, the immuneACCESS table is reduced to in-frame sequences with V and J assigned. These tables do not hold every clone; where another copy was compared, an unresolved V gene accounts for under half, and the others remain unexplained. Across this sample there are 60,000 to 75,000 clones, with approximately 92% seen only once. Of the sample, around 4.5% falls within the top ten clones. Sample: PBMCs. The receptors here all came from a man aged 40-49 years with rheumatoid arthritis.

This sequence joins TRBV20-1 and TRBJ1-5; 10 nucleotides line up with TRBD1. This CDR3 comprises 15 residues. The junction had 6 bases not matched to a gene; V was cut back by 3 bases and J by 4 bases. Per the germline V gene, CDR1 is DFQATT and CDR2 is SNEGSKA (reference sequence). The CDR3 sequence: CSASRTGGGNQPQHF. CDR3 DNA sequence: TGCAGTGCTAGTAGGACAGGGGGTGGGAATCAGCCCCAGCATTTT.

The chain joins TRBV24-1 to TRBJ1-2, with TRBD1 identical over 8 bases. Germline V gives CDR1 KGHDR, CDR2 SFDVKD. Trimming took 2 bases from V and 8 from J; bases not matched to a gene: 6. CDR3 length: 14 residues. CDR3 coding DNA: TGTGCCACCAGTGATTCGGACAGGGTAAGCGGCTACACCTTC. Its protein product is CATSDSDRVSGYTF.

This chain's CDR3 is CAWRINRSSYEQYF. Here the CDR3 DNA reads TGTGCCTGGAGAATCAACCGGAGCTCCTACGAGCAGTACTTC. The chain combines TRBV30 with TRBJ2-7; D is uncertain. The CDR3 extends over 14 amino acids. CDR1 is GTSNPN and CDR2 is SVGIG in the germline V gene (reference sequence). V was pared by 3 bases and J by 0 bases, with 12 bases between.

The gene calls are TRBV9 and TRBJ2-2; 11 bases line up with TRBD2. This CDR3 region has 17 residues. The V gene's germline CDR1 is SGDLS and CDR2 YYNGEE. V gave up 0 bases and J gave up 2 bases; unmatched junction bases: 3. This chain's CDR3 is CASSVVGLADNTGELFF. DNA for the CDR3: TGTGCCAGCAGCGTAGTGGGACTAGCGGATAACACCGGGGAGCTGTTTTTT.

V usage is TRBV11-2 and J usage is TRBJ2-7; D is ambiguous. Trimming took off 3 bases at V and 2 bases at J, with 8 bases between the two ends. The germline CDR1 and CDR2 sequences are SGHAT and FQNNGV. This CDR3 region has 13 residues. The CDR3 nucleotides read TGTGCCAGCAGCTTCGGACGGGCCTACGAGCAGTACTTC. Translated, it gives CASSFGRAYEQYF. The variable domain in full, with the rest retrieved from reference TRBV11-2 and TRBJ2-7, is EAGVAQSPRYKIIEKRQSVAFWCNPISGHATLYWYQQILGQGPKLLIQFQNNGVVDDSQLPKDRFSAERLKGVDSTLKIQPAKLEDSAVYLCASSFGRAYEQYFGPGTRLTVT.

The V gene is TRBV28, the J gene TRBJ2-5, with no clear D. Trimming removed 5 bases at V and 2 bases at J, with 6 bases between. The CDR3 has 12 amino acids. Per germline, CDR1 MDHEN and CDR2 SYDVKM. Here the CDR3 reads CASSRKQETQYF. DNA for the CDR3: TGTGCCAGCAGTCGAAAGCAAGAGACCCAGTACTTC.

The J gene is TRBJ1-2, the V gene TRBV5-1, with D unclear. Germline loops: CDR1 SGHRS, CDR2 YFSETQ. CDR3 size: 17 residues. Trimming stripped 0 bases from V and 8 bases from J, with 23 bases between. The DNA for the CDR3 is TGCGCCAGCAGCTTGGAGGCTCATCCAGGACTAAAGGGAGGCTACACCTTC. It specifies CASSLEAHPGLKGGYTF.

The chain couples TRBV7-8 to TRBJ2-3, with D possibly called TRBD1 or TRBD2 (5 bases each). This CDR3 has 15 amino acids. V lost 3 bases, J lost 2 bases, and 12 bases lay in between. Germline V gives CDR1 SGHVS, CDR2 FQNEAQ. Written as DNA, the CDR3 is TGTGCCAGCAGCTTGCAGGGACCCAACACAGATACGCAGTATTTT. This gives the protein CASSLQGPNTDTQYF.

This chain uses TRBV6-2 or TRBV6-3 with TRBJ2-1; 7 bases are a match to TRBD2. The CDR3 has 17 amino acids. Per germline, CDR1 MNHEY and CDR2 SVGEGT. The V gene end was trimmed by 4 bases and the J gene end by 2 bases; junction bases not matched to a gene: 11. The CDR3 reads CASSSPGRGSTYNEQFF. Here the CDR3 DNA reads TGTGCCAGCAGTTCCCCCGGGCGCGGGAGTACCTACAATGAGCAGTTCTTC.

The J gene is TRBJ2-5, the V gene TRBV3-1 (or the pseudogene TRBV3-2); D is undetermined. Trimming removed 1 base from V and 5 bases from J, with 14 bases in between. The CDR3 has 15 residues. The V gene's germline CDR1 is LGHDT and CDR2 YNNKEL (reference sequence). CDR3 sequence: CASSQGPPGRETQYF. The CDR3, as DNA: TGTGCCAGCAGCCAAGGCCCTCCCGGTAGGGAGACCCAGTACTTC.

The chain links TRBV5-5 to TRBJ2-1; 8 bases are shared with TRBD1. CDR1 and CDR2 from the germline V gene are SGHKS and YYEKEE (reference sequence). Germline trimming cut 3 bases from V and 0 bases from J; bases unmatched to any gene: 2. The CDR3 is 15 residues long. Written as DNA, the CDR3 is TGTGCCAGCAGCTGGACAGGGAGCTCCTACAATGAGCAGTTCTTC. Amino acids: CASSWTGSSYNEQFF.

The chain uses TRBV10-3 and TRBJ1-6; D call uncertain. CDR1 and CDR2 from the germline V gene are ENHRY and SYGVKD. V lost 0 bases, J lost 9 bases, and 6 bases lay in between. The CDR3 runs to 13 residues. CDR3 DNA: TGTGCCATCAGTGAGTCTCAGCTTTCACCCCTCCACTTT. Protein sequence: CAISESQLSPLHF.

V and J are TRBV5-8 and TRBJ1-1; D might be TRBD1 (6 bases). Germline V gene lookup returns CDR1 SGHTS and CDR2 YDEGEE. The CDR3 is 16 residues long. V lost 0 bases, J lost 10 bases, and 22 bases lay in between. CDR3 sequence (DNA): TGTGCCAGCAGCTTGGATTTAGCAGGGGCAAAGGAGAGAGCTTTCTTT. It codes for CASSLDLAGAKERAFF.

The chain combines TRBV5-1 with TRBJ2-3; D remains ambiguous. This CDR3 has 15 residues. Germline-derived CDR1 and CDR2 are SGHRS and YFSETQ. Trimming shortened V by 4 bases and J by 6 bases, and 18 bases separated the two germline ends. CDR3 loop: CASSLTVTTGDTQYF. In DNA form, the CDR3 reads TGCGCCAGCAGCCTGACCGTGACCACTGGGGATACGCAGTATTTT.

V gene TRBV5-6 combines with J gene TRBJ1-2; 7 bases fit TRBD1. The germline V gene has CDR1 SGHDT and CDR2 YYEEEE. The V gene end was trimmed by 6 bases and the J gene end by 8 bases; junction bases not matched to a gene: 13. CDR3 length: 14 amino acids. CDR3 amino acids: CASNTGQRFLGYTF. DNA for the CDR3: TGTGCCAGCAACACGGGACAGAGGTTTTTAGGCTACACCTTC.

The chain is built from TRBV28 and TRBJ1-2, with D perhaps matching TRBD1 (5 bases). CDR1 is MDHEN, CDR2 SYDVKM, per germline. The CDR3 consists of 12 residues. V lost 4 bases to trimming and J lost 4 bases, with 7 bases between them. As DNA, the CDR3 is TGTGCCAGCAGTTACGGGGGCTATGGCTACACCTTC. It codes for CASSYGGYGYTF.

The chain has TRBV7-6 and TRBJ2-3; D is possibly TRBD1 (6 bases). CDR3 length: 17 residues. The V end lost 5 bases, the J end lost 4 bases, and 22 bases lay between the germline ends. Germline values: CDR1 SGHVS, CDR2 FNYEAQ. The CDR3 region has the DNA TGTGCCAGCAGCCGGGCCTCCGGACAGTTTGTAGCAGATACGCAGTATTTT. It encodes CASSRASGQFVADTQYF.

The chain employs TRBV9 and TRBJ1-6; TRBD1 agrees at 7 bases. V trimming: 4 bases; J trimming: 9 bases; junction bases outside the gene matches: 13. Germline-derived CDR1 and CDR2 are SGDLS and YYNGEE. The CDR3 runs 16 residues. CDR3 bases: TGTGCCAGCAGCCTCGGAGGGCAGGGGGACGGTTCACCCCTCCACTTT. It encodes CASSLGGQGDGSPLHF.

The chain has TRBV7-6 and TRBJ1-4, with D unresolved. Looked up from germline, CDR1 is SGHVS and CDR2 is FNYEAQ. The CDR3 spans 16 residues. Trimming pared 5 bases from V and 5 bases from J, leaving 18 bases between. CDR3: CASSPWETRMNEKLFF. CDR3 DNA sequence: TGTGCCAGCAGCCCCTGGGAAACGCGAATGAATGAAAAACTGTTTTTT.

The chain recombines TRBV2 with TRBJ1-6; D unresolved. Per germline, CDR1 SNHLY and CDR2 FYNNEI. The CDR3 is 13 residues long. The V end lost 10 bases, the J end lost 8 bases, and 15 bases lay between the germline ends. The CDR3: CAIDELLHSPLHF. The CDR3 coding sequence is TGTGCCATTGACGAGCTCCTCCATTCACCCCTCCACTTT.

This chain links TRBV7-2 with TRBJ2-7; TRBD2 agrees at 10 bases. V gave up 5 bases and J gave up 6 bases; unmatched junction bases: 10. The CDR3 loop spans 15 amino acids. CDR1 SGHTA and CDR2 FQGNSA come from the germline V gene. The CDR3: CASSPHLAGAGEQYF. As DNA, the CDR3 is TGTGCCAGCAGCCCCCACCTAGCGGGAGCAGGCGAGCAGTACTTC.

The chain has TRBV18 and TRBJ2-1; D may be TRBD2 (6 bases). This CDR3 spans 15 amino acids. In germline, CDR1 is KGHSH, CDR2 LQKENI. Trimming took off 4 bases at V and 7 bases at J, with 17 bases between the two ends. The CDR3 DNA reads TGTGCCAGCTCACGCATGGAGGGAGTTAGGAATGAGCAGTTCTTC. Protein: CASSRMEGVRNEQFF.

The sample holds a few counts of this clone. The rearrangement uses TRBV3-1 (or the pseudogene TRBV3-2) and TRBJ1-2; D gene uncertain. With 0 bases removed from V and 8 bases from J, the gap between germline ends came to 13 bases. The CDR3 contains 14 residues. From germline, CDR1 is LGHDT and CDR2 YNNKEL (reference sequence). CDR3 loop: CASSQDRVPRGYTF. The CDR3 region has the DNA TGTGCCAGCAGCCAAGATCGCGTTCCGCGGGGCTACACCTTC.

CDR3 loop: CASSLVAGVVKNIQYF. The CDR3 nucleotides read TGCGCCAGCAGCTTGGTGGCGGGGGTCGTCAAAAACATTCAGTACTTC. The chain has TRBV5-1 and TRBJ2-4; 7 bases align to TRBD2. In germline, CDR1 is SGHRS, CDR2 YFSETQ. The ends lost 0 bases at V and 3 bases at J; junction bases unmatched: 6. The CDR3 consists of 16 residues.

The rearrangement links TRBV10-2 to TRBJ1-5; D may be TRBD1 (6 bases). Deletions cut 5 bases from V and 1 base from J, with 9 bases between. Germline CDR1 WSHSY, CDR2 SAAADI. This CDR3 has 14 residues. The chain's CDR3 is CASSHTGSNQPQHF. CDR3 DNA sequence: TGCGCCAGCAGTCATACAGGGAGCAATCAGCCCCAGCATTTT.

The V call is TRBV7-3, the J call TRBJ2-3; D uncertain. CDR1 and CDR2 from the germline V gene are SGHTA and FQGTGA. CDR3 size: 13 residues. V shed 4 bases and J shed 6 bases, with 11 bases lying between them. The CDR3 protein is CASSSLVGDTQYF. The CDR3 nucleotides are TGTGCCAGCAGCTCCTTGGTTGGGGATACGCAGTATTTT. Full variable domain (outside the CDR3, taken from reference TRBV7-3 and TRBJ2-3): GAGVSQTPSNKVTEKGKYVELRCDPISGHTALYWYRQSLGQGPEFLIYFQGTGAADDSGLPNDRFFAVRPEGSVSTLKIQRTERGDSAVYLCASSSLVGDTQYFGPGTRLTVL.

This clone was detected once. The chain combines TRBV6-6 with TRBJ1-5; TRBD1 might be the D (5 bases). Trimming shortened V by 7 bases and J by 6 bases, and 16 bases separated the two germline ends. The CDR3 consists of 14 residues. Germline lookup yields CDR1 MNHNY and CDR2 SVGAGI (reference sequence). CDR3 DNA: TGTGCCAGCACCCCCGGCGGGGCTAGTCAGCCCCAGCATTTT. As protein: CASTPGGASQPQHF.

V is TRBV6-2 or TRBV6-3 and J is TRBJ2-3; TRBD1 matches at 7 bases. This CDR3 comprises 14 residues. V gave up 2 bases and J gave up 8 bases; unmatched junction bases: 7. CDR1 MNHEY and CDR2 SVGEGT come from the germline V gene. DNA of the CDR3: TGTGCCAGCAGTTACGGGGATAGGGGGCGTACGCAGTATTTT. Its translation is CASSYGDRGRTQYF.